Shown below are 8 T cell receptor beta chains from a single sample sequenced in a study of blood T cell repertoires in COVID-19. Data came from immunoSEQ multiplex PCR; TCRdb stores just in-frame clones and leaves some out. This sample has about 250,000 clones, with around 79% found just once. The sample was peripheral blood. The receptors derive from a woman of 80 years or more with acute or convalescent COVID-19.

The V and J genes are TRBV28 and TRBJ1-2; 7 bases map to TRBD1. V lost 5 bases and J lost 1; bases outside the gene matches: 10. Germline V lookup: CDR1 MDHEN, CDR2 SYDVKM. The CDR3 runs to 16 residues. The CDR3 region has the DNA TGTGCCAGCAGTCAACTGACCGGGACAGATAACTATGGCTACACCTTC. This encodes CASSQLTGTDNYGYTF.

The J gene is TRBJ1-1, the V gene TRBV9; 8 nucleotides align to TRBD1. Germline V gene sequence: CDR1 SGDLS, CDR2 YYNGEE. V was clipped by 2 bases and J by 0 bases; unmatched bases: 15. The CDR3 totals 19 residues. CDR3 sequence reads: CASSVTRSGTGHMNTEAFF. The CDR3 DNA reads as TGTGCCAGCAGCGTCACTAGGTCAGGGACAGGCCACATGAACACTGAAGCTTTCTTT.

The chain uses TRBV6-5 and TRBJ2-2; 7 positions agree with TRBD1. Trimming at V came to 6 bases and at J to 4 bases, leaving 8 bases not matched to a gene. This CDR3 comprises 15 residues. From germline, CDR1 is MNHEY and CDR2 SVGAGI. The CDR3 here is CASRSPDRSTGELFF. The CDR3 DNA reads as TGTGCCAGCAGGTCTCCGGACAGGTCCACCGGGGAGCTGTTTTTT.

This clone was observed once. The chain is built from TRBV5-1 and TRBJ2-7; TRBD1 might be the D (6 bases). Germline CDR1 reads SGHRS; CDR2 reads YFSETQ. V gave up 0 bases and J gave up 0 bases, with 10 bases separating them. CDR3 length: 15 residues. The CDR3 here is CASSLVGGPSYEQYF. In DNA, the CDR3 is TGCGCCAGCAGCTTGGTTGGGGGCCCCTCCTACGAGCAGTACTTC. Combining the CDR3 with reference TRBV5-1 and TRBJ2-7 gives the whole variable domain KAGVTQTPRYLIKTRGQQVTLSCSPISGHRSVSWYQQTPGQGLQFLFEYFSETQRNKGNFPGRFSGRQFSNSRSEMNVSTLELGDSALYLCASSLVGGPSYEQYFGPGTRLTVT.

This clone was seen a handful of times. The V gene is TRBV5-1, the J gene TRBJ2-7, with TRBD2 matching 8 bases. This CDR3 is 15 amino acids long. CDR1 is SGHRS and CDR2 is YFSETQ in the germline V gene. V was clipped by 4 bases and J by 4 bases; unmatched bases: 10. The CDR3 DNA reads TGCGCCAGCAGCCCACAACTAGCGGTCGGTTACGAGCAGTACTTC. Translating gives CASSPQLAVGYEQYF.

The CDR3 DNA reads as TGTGCCAGCAGTTGGGACTTGGGGGCAGATACGCAGTATTTT. Translating it yields CASSWDLGADTQYF. V and J are TRBV6-5 and TRBJ2-3; maybe TRBD2 (6 bases). Trimming cost V 4 bases and J 4 bases, with 12 bases left between them. CDR1 and CDR2 (germline): MNHEY, SVGAGI. There are 14 residues in the CDR3.

This chain connects TRBV10-3 to TRBJ2-1; D not certain. Looked up from germline, CDR1 is ENHRY and CDR2 is SYGVKD. The CDR3 runs 16 residues. Deletions cut 7 bases from V and 0 bases from J, with 16 bases between. CDR3 in DNA: TGTGCCATCACTCCCAGACTCCTAAGCTCCTACAATGAGCAGTTCTTC. It is translated as CAITPRLLSSYNEQFF.

This rearrangement joins TRBV6-2 or TRBV6-3 to TRBJ2-1; 14 nucleotides line up with TRBD2. Germline values: CDR1 MNHEY, CDR2 SVGEGT. The trim removed 5 bases at V and 5 bases at J, leaving 5 bases unmatched. The CDR3 sequence is 16 residues long. CDR3 coding DNA: TGTGCCAGCAGTCCCGGACTAGCGGGAGGCAACAATGAGCAGTTCTTC. Its protein is CASSPGLAGGNNEQFF.